This TCR beta chain emerged from a study of T cells in Graves' hyperthyroidism and ophthalmopathy. Overall study context: The initial diagnosis was the point when peripheral blood was collected, ahead of any treatment.

Study observations and caveats: Most clonotypes that expanded in the thyroid above 0.001 also showed up in blood. Ophthalmopathy prediction by the model preceded onset by a median approximately 5.9 months.

On this clonotype itself: Its cognate antigen is unknown.

RNA transcripts were the template for amplifying TCR beta CDR3 regions. During a first-round RT-PCR of the TCR CDR3, the HTBI primer set was used. MiXCR was run by TCRdb on the multiplex PCR reads, yielding one entry per CDR3 protein. Found here are a few hundred thousand distinct CDR3 sequences, roughly 20% of them singletons; the top ten hold around two thirds. Germline V CDR1 and CDR2: SGHDN, FVKESK. The CDR3 has 17 residues. Trimming at V came to 5 bases and at J to 0 bases, leaving 8 bases not matched to a gene. This sequence originates from a man aged 25 to 40 with Graves' ophthalmopathy. This chain links TRBV14 with TRBJ2-1; 9 positions match TRBD2. The specimen sequenced was blood. The CDR3 reads CASSTLAGVNSYNEQFF. The CDR3 DNA follows: TGTGCCAGCAGCACTTTAGCGGGAGTGAACTCCTACAATGAGCAGTTCTTC.